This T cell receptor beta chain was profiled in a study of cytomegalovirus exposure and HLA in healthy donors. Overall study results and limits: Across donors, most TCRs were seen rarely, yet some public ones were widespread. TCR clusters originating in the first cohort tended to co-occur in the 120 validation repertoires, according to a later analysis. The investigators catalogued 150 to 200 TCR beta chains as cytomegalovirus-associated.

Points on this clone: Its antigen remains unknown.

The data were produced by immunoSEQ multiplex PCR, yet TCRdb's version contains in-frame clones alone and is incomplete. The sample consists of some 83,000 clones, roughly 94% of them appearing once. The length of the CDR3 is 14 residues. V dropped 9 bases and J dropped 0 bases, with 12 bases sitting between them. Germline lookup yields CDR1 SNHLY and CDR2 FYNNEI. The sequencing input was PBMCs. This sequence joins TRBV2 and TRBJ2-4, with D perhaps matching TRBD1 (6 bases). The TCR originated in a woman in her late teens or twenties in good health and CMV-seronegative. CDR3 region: CASRDTLAKNIQYF. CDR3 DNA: TGTGCCAGTAGGGACACATTAGCCAAAAACATTCAGTACTTC.